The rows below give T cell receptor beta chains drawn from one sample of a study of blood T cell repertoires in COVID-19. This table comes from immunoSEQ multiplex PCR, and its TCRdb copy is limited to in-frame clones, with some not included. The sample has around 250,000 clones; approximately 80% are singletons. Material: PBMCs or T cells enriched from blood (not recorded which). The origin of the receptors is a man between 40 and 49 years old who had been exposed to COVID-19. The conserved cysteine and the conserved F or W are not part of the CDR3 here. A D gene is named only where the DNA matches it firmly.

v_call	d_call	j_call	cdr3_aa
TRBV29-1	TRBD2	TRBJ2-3	SGLAGDTQY
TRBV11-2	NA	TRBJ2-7	ASSLGNTWEQY
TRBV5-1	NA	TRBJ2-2	ASSLARLARDGELF
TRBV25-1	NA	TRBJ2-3	ASSSWPDTQY
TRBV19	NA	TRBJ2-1	ASSYQGWSEQF
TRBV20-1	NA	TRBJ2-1	SAISEAEQF
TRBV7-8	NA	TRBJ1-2	ASRRAGMAGLYGYT
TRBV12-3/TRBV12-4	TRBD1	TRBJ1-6	ASTETGRTPLH
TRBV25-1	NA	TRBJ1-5	ASSKGAGNQPQH
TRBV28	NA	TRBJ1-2	ASSTPGFNYGYT
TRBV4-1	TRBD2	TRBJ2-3	ASSFPGGDTQY
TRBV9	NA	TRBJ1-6	ASSDDGRVGSPLH
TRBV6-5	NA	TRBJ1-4	ASTKDGRGNEKLF
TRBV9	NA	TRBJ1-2	ASSSQGGTHGYT
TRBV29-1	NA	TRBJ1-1	SVERRLNTEAF
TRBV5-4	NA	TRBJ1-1	ASSLFLTREAF
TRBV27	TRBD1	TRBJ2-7	ASKGQRWMESYEQY
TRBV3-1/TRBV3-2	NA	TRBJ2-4	ASSSFGARGTGKNIQY
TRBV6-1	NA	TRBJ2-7	ASSEAGASYEQY
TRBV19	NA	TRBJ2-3	ASSMGAGAVGTQY
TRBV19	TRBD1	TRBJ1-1	ASKTGTGSWGEAF
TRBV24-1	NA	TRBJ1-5	ATSDSLGSDNQPQH
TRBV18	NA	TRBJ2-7	ASSVAHEQY
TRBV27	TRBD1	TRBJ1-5	ASTPGTGGNQPQH
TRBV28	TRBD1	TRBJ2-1	ASSMVPRDSRSYNEQF
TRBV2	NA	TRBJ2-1	ASRNPGRNEQF
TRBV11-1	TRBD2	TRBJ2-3	ASSPGTSVPQSQY